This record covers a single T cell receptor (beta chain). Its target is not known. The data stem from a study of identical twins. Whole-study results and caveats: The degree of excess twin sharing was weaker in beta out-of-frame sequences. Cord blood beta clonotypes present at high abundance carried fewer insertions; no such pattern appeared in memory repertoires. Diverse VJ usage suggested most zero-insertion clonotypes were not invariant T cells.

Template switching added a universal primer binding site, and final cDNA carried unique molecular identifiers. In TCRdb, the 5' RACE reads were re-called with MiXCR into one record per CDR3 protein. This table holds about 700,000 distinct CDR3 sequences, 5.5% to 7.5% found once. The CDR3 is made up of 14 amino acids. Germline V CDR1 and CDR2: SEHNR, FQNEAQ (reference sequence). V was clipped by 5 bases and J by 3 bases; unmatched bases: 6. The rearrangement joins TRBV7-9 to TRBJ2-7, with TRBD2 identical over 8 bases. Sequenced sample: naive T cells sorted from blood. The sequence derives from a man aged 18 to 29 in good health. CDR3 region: CASSQTTSGYEQYF. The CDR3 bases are TGTGCCAGCAGCCAAACAACTAGCGGCTACGAGCAGTACTTC.